The clone carrying this TCR beta chain was detected ten times or more. These data originate in a study of T cells in Graves' hyperthyroidism and ophthalmopathy. V lost 0 bases to trimming and J lost 5 bases; unmatched junction nucleotides: 11. The germline CDR1 and CDR2 sequences are LGHNA and YNFKEQ. The CDR3 totals 19 residues. Any patient presenting with uncontrolled infection, other autoimmune disease, pregnancy or lactation was left out. Researchers amplified the TCR beta CDR3 regions from RNA transcripts. The primer set for the first-round RT-PCR of the TCR CDR3 was HTBI. A single record per CDR3 protein comes from TCRdb applying MiXCR to the multiplex PCR reads. The sample comprises hundreds of thousands of distinct CDR3 sequences, roughly 24% of which are singletons, and 11% rests with the top ten.

The receptor comes from a woman younger than 45 with Graves' ophthalmopathy. Sequencing input: blood. V usage is TRBV4-2 and J usage is TRBJ2-7, with 15 bases identical to TRBD2. The CDR3 bases are TGTGCCAGCAGCCAAGATCTTGGGGGACTAGCGGGGGGAACGAACGAGCAGTACTTC. As protein: CASSQDLGGLAGGTNEQYF.